The 23 T cell receptor beta chains reported below all come from one sample, sequenced in a study of metastatic and nonmetastatic thyroid tumors. TCRdb re-analyzed the PCR reads through MiXCR. The table includes some 69,000 clones, approximately 15% detected once. Patients were all untreated before their thyroid surgery. The sequenced sample consisted of blood. These receptors were obtained from a male donor with papillary thyroid cancer or a benign thyroid nodule (not recorded which). Some clones in this sample may be carry-over from other donors' samples.

This chain links TRBV28 with TRBJ1-2, with unresolved D. Trimming stripped 10 bases from V and 4 bases from J, with 13 bases between. In germline, CDR1 is MDHEN, CDR2 SYDVKM. The CDR3 has 12 amino acids. CDR3 DNA sequence: TGTGCCACCTCAGTGGCTGGCTATGGCTACACCTTC. This gives the protein CATSVAGYGYTF.

The table lists this clone with many counts. The rearrangement links TRBV12-3 or TRBV12-4 to TRBJ2-7; possibly TRBD1 or TRBD2 for D (6 bases each). This CDR3 is 16 amino acids long. V was shortened by 6 bases and J by 3 bases, with 21 bases between the two germline ends. The CDR3 sequence is CASSRRSGDFNYEQYF. Here the CDR3 DNA reads TGTGCCAGCAGCCGAAGGTCAGGGGACTTTAACTACGAGCAGTACTTC.

In this sample, this clone turned up many times. The chain recombines TRBV7-9 with TRBJ2-7; D might be TRBD1 (6 bases). Germline CDR1 SEHNR, CDR2 FQNEAQ (reference sequence). There are 14 residues in the CDR3. Trimming removed 5 bases from V and 3 bases from J, with 14 bases in between. This CDR3 reads CASSPRTDLYEQYF. CDR3 bases: TGTGCCAGCAGCCCGAGGACAGACCTCTACGAGCAGTACTTC.

At least ten counts were recorded for this clone. The J gene is TRBJ2-7, the V gene TRBV28; 9 nucleotides match TRBD1. CDR1 is MDHEN, CDR2 SYDVKM, per germline. The CDR3 has 17 amino acids. J gave up 2 bases and V 5 bases, and 13 bases lay outside the gene matches. The CDR3 sequence: CASSNLVFRDRAYEQYF. DNA for the CDR3: TGTGCCAGCAGTAACCTTGTCTTTCGGGACAGGGCCTACGAGCAGTACTTC.

The chain couples TRBV4-2 to TRBJ2-3; TRBD2 agrees at 11 bases. After removal of 7 bases from V and 2 bases from J, the junction contained 11 bases not matched to a gene. The CDR3 has 17 residues. Germline V gene lookup returns CDR1 LGHNA and CDR2 YNFKEQ. The CDR3 nucleotides are TGTGCCAGCAACCGACCGGGACTAGCGGACCTCACAGATACGCAGTATTTT. Translation gives CASNRPGLADLTDTQYF.

This clone came up many times. The rearrangement links TRBV6-1 to TRBJ1-6; D is uncertain. V lost 7 bases to trimming and J lost 9 bases, with 16 bases between them. Germline V lookup: CDR1 MNHNS, CDR2 SASEGT. This CDR3 has 14 residues. The CDR3 DNA sequence: TGTGCCAGCACGGAGGATCCATCCTTTTCACCCCTCCACTTT. Its protein product is CASTEDPSFSPLHF.

There are many counts of this clone. The chain couples TRBV19 to TRBJ2-1; 10 bases fit TRBD2. The germline gives CDR1 LNHDA, CDR2 SQIVND (reference sequence). The length of the CDR3 is 13 residues. The junction had 3 bases not matched to a gene; V was cut back by 6 bases and J by 7 bases. Written as DNA, the CDR3 is TGTGCCAGTAGCAGCGGGAGGGCAAATGAGCAGTTCTTC. It specifies CASSSGRANEQFF.

The V call is TRBV4-1, the J call TRBJ2-2; tentatively, D is TRBD2 (7 bases). The CDR3 sequence is 16 residues long. The germline CDR1 and CDR2 sequences are MGHRA and YSYEKL. V dropped 4 bases and J dropped 4 bases, with 16 bases sitting between them. The CDR3 region is CASSPLRGLSTGELFF. Written as DNA, the CDR3 is TGCGCCAGCAGCCCCCTGCGGGGGCTGAGCACCGGGGAGCTGTTTTTT.

This rearrangement joins TRBV3-1 to TRBJ2-2; 9 bases match TRBD1. The germline CDR1 and CDR2 sequences are LGHDT and YNNKEL (reference sequence). CDR3 length: 18 amino acids. Trimming took 6 bases from V and 1 from J; bases not matched to a gene: 12. This CDR3 is CASRPAGTGIMNTGELFF. The CDR3, as DNA: TGTGCCAGCAGGCCCGCCGGGACAGGGATAATGAACACCGGGGAGCTGTTTTTT. Combining the CDR3 with reference TRBV3-1 and TRBJ2-2 gives the whole variable domain DTAVSQTPKYLVTQMGNDKSIKCEQNLGHDTMYWYKQDSKKFLKIMFSYNNKELIINETVPNRFSPKSPDKAHLNLHINSLELGDSAVYFCASRPAGTGIMNTGELFFGEGSRLTVL.

This clone was counted between two and nine times. Compared with germline, one end of the junction differs, possibly owing to a read error. V usage is TRBV6-2 or TRBV6-3 and J usage is TRBJ1-5; the D gene is possibly TRBD1 (6 bases). Per germline, CDR1 MNHEY and CDR2 SVGEGT. The CDR3 sequence is 13 residues long. Here the CDR3 DNA reads TGTTCCAGCAGTTACAGGGACAATCAGCCCCAGCATTTT. Translated: CSSSYRDNQPQHF.

This clone was observed many times. The rearrangement links TRBV11-1 to TRBJ2-3; 8 bases agree with TRBD1. V was pared by 6 bases and J by 4 bases, with 15 bases of the junction left unmatched. Germline CDR1 and CDR2: SGHAT and FQDESV (reference sequence). The length of the CDR3 is 17 residues. The CDR3 region is CASRTPLGGQVSDTQYF. As DNA, the CDR3 is TGTGCCAGCAGGACCCCGCTCGGGGGACAGGTTTCAGATACGCAGTATTTT.

Many counts were recorded for this clone. The J gene is TRBJ1-5, the V gene TRBV28, with D possibly matching TRBD1 (6 bases). V lost 4 bases and J lost 3, with 7 bases in between. Looked up from germline, CDR1 is MDHEN and CDR2 is SYDVKM. This CDR3 spans 13 amino acids. CDR3 nucleotide sequence: TGTGCCAGCAGTTCGGGACACAATCAGCCCCAGCATTTT. Translation gives CASSSGHNQPQHF. Full variable domain (remainder filled in from reference TRBV28 and TRBJ1-5): DVKVTQSSRYLVKRTGEKVFLECVQDMDHENMFWYRQDPGLGLRLIYFSYDVKMKEKGDIPEGYSVSREKKERFSLILESASTNQTSMYLCASSSGHNQPQHFGDGTRLSIL.

This clone was seen many times. The rearrangement links TRBV5-4 to TRBJ1-2; D possibly corresponds to TRBD1 (5 bases). Germline values: CDR1 SGHNT, CDR2 YYREEE (reference sequence). The V end lost 0 bases, the J end lost 4 bases, and 13 bases lay between the germline ends. CDR3 length: 15 amino acids. Written as DNA, the CDR3 is TGTGCCAGCAGCTTGGCCGGCAGGGATAGCTATGGCTACACCTTC. Its protein product is CASSLAGRDSYGYTF.

This clone was seen at least ten times. CDR3 coding DNA: TGTGCCAGCCGCGGGACCTACAATGAGCAGTTCTTC. Residues: CASRGTYNEQFF. The chain recombines TRBV6-1 with TRBJ2-1, with D perhaps TRBD2 (6 bases). The germline V gene has CDR1 MNHNS and CDR2 SASEGT. The CDR3 covers 12 residues. V was shortened by 8 bases and J by 2 bases, with 7 bases between the two germline ends.

This clone was detected only a few times. The gene calls are TRBV6-2 or TRBV6-3 and TRBJ2-3, with 8 bases fitting TRBD2. This CDR3 comprises 16 residues. V shed 0 bases, J shed 2 bases, and the junction held 4 bases outside the gene matches. Per the germline V gene, CDR1 is MNHEY and CDR2 is SVGEGT. The CDR3 region has the DNA TGTGCCAGCAGTTACTCGTGGACTAGCACCACAGATACGCAGTATTTT. This sequence encodes CASSYSWTSTTDTQYF.

Points on this clone: The conserved phenylalanine or tryptophan is not found at the CDR3 terminus, so this likely reflects a read error. V usage is TRBV27 and J usage is TRBJ1-2; D is ambiguous. The germline V and J ends were trimmed by 7 bases and 4 bases, with 13 bases remaining between them. This CDR3 has 13 amino acids. The germline gives CDR1 MNHEY, CDR2 SMNVEV (reference sequence). The CDR3 sequence is CASKDPSVYGYTS. The CDR3, as DNA: TGTGCCAGCAAAGACCCGAGCGTCTATGGCTACACCTCC.

There are many counts of this clone. The chain uses TRBV5-1 and TRBJ2-3; 9 positions match TRBD2. Trimming cost V 0 bases and J 6 bases; bases outside gene matches: 11. The germline V gene encodes CDR1 SGHRS and CDR2 YFSETQ. CDR3 length equals 17 residues. The CDR3 DNA reads TGCGCCAGCAGCTTGGCCCCAGCGGGAGGCCCCGAGGATACGCAGTATTTT. Translation gives CASSLAPAGGPEDTQYF. Full variable domain (missing parts from reference TRBV5-1 and TRBJ2-3): KAGVTQTPRYLIKTRGQQVTLSCSPISGHRSVSWYQQTPGQGLQFLFEYFSETQRNKGNFPGRFSGRQFSNSRSEMNVSTLELGDSALYLCASSLAPAGGPEDTQYFGPGTRLTVL.

The sample holds many counts of this clone. The chain links TRBV7-2 to TRBJ2-7, with 7 bases that match TRBD1. This CDR3 contains 14 residues. V dropped 5 bases and J dropped 6; count of bases not matched to a gene: 10. Germline loops: CDR1 SGHTA, CDR2 FQGNSA. The chain's CDR3 is CASSITDRYGEQYF. DNA for the CDR3: TGTGCCAGCAGCATCACGGACAGGTACGGCGAGCAGTACTTC.

This clone was seen ten or more times. The V call is TRBV3-1, the J call TRBJ2-7; D is undetermined. CDR3 length: 14 residues. V was cut by 0 bases and J by 3 bases, with 9 bases left in between. The germline CDR1 and CDR2 sequences are LGHDT and YNNKEL (reference sequence). CDR3 loop: CASSQDQAFYEQYV. DNA of the CDR3: TGTGCCAGCAGCCAAGATCAAGCGTTCTACGAGCAGTACGTC.

This chain uses TRBV18 with TRBJ2-2; D is unclear. V was cut by 2 bases and J by 4 bases, with 8 bases left in between. Germline CDR1 KGHSH, CDR2 LQKENI. The CDR3 has 14 amino acids. This chain's CDR3 is CASSPMTGTGELFF. In nucleotides, the CDR3 is TGTGCCAGCTCACCAATGACTGGCACCGGGGAGCTGTTTTTT.

This clone was counted at least ten times. The chain couples TRBV28 to TRBJ2-2; D is uncertain. Germline CDR1 MDHEN, CDR2 SYDVKM. V dropped 10 bases and J dropped 6 bases, with 12 bases sitting between them. CDR3 length equals 12 residues. CDR3 nucleotides: TGTGCCACACCATCCGCGGCCGGGGAGCTGTTTTTT. Protein sequence: CATPSAAGELFF.

This clone was detected ten times or more. This sequence joins TRBV4-1 and TRBJ2-7; 8 bases align to TRBD1. From germline, CDR1 is MGHRA and CDR2 YSYEKL. This CDR3 contains 17 residues. V lost 0 bases, J lost 3 bases, and 10 bases stayed unmatched. CDR3 nucleotide sequence: TGCGCCAGCAGCCAAGACCCCAGGACAGGGTTACTCTACGAGCAGTACTTC. Its protein is CASSQDPRTGLLYEQYF.

J is TRBJ1-6 and V is TRBV6-1; the D gene is possibly TRBD1 (6 bases). Trimming took off 7 bases at V and 9 bases at J, with 22 bases between the two ends. Germline values: CDR1 MNHNS, CDR2 SASEGT. There are 16 residues in the CDR3. CDR3 protein: CASNDGTCGFGSPLHF. The CDR3 region has the DNA TGTGCCAGCAACGACGGGACATGTGGCTTCGGTTCACCCCTCCACTTT.